These 20 T cell receptor beta chains were all obtained from the same sample, sequenced in a study of blood T cell repertoires in COVID-19 (dated by TCRdb to the early 2020s). Libraries were prepared through the immunoSEQ multiplex PCR assay. TCRdb took this table from immuneACCESS and kept in-frame rearrangements with V and J called. Such tables lack part of the clones; where checked against another copy, unresolved V genes explain under half of the gap, and the rest is unexplained. This sample holds a few hundred thousand clones; roughly 90% were observed only once. Jointly, the top ten make up 0.8% to 1% of the sample. Input material: peripheral blood. The receptors derive from a man between 18 and 35 years old with COVID-19, enrolled during active disease.

CDR3 sequence (DNA): TGTGCCAGCAGTTCCCATCGGCGGGAGAAAGGGGAAGATACGCAGTATTTT. Amino acids: CASSSHRREKGEDTQYF. V gene TRBV28 combines with J gene TRBJ2-3; TRBD2 agrees at 7 bases. Germline V gene data show CDR1 as MDHEN and CDR2 as SYDVKM. Unmatched junction bases numbered 15, after V lost 4 bases and J lost 5 bases. The CDR3 extends over 17 amino acids.

The rearrangement joins TRBV6-5 to TRBJ2-3; 9 bases agree with TRBD1. The germline CDR1 and CDR2 sequences are MNHEY and SVGAGI. J gave up 2 bases and V 7 bases, and 4 bases lay outside the gene matches. CDR3 length: 14 residues. CDR3 nucleotide sequence: TGTGCCAGCACTTGGGACAGGGACACAGATACGCAGTATTTT. Translation gives CASTWDRDTDTQYF.

The rearrangement uses TRBV19 and TRBJ1-2; D is perhaps TRBD1 (6 bases). The CDR3 is 14 amino acids. Germline V gene sequence: CDR1 LNHDA, CDR2 SQIVND (reference sequence). V lost 1 base, J lost 3 bases, and 9 bases lay in between. In nucleotides, the CDR3 is TGTGCCAGTAGTATAGTGTCAGGGGACTATGGCTACACCTTC. This gives the protein CASSIVSGDYGYTF.

This rearrangement joins TRBV7-2 to TRBJ2-1; unclear D gene. Trimming removed 5 bases at V and 3 bases at J, with 8 bases between. The CDR3 runs 13 residues. Germline lookup yields CDR1 SGHTA and CDR2 FQGNSA. The CDR3 is CASSVGYYNEQFF. CDR3 coding DNA: TGTGCCAGCAGCGTGGGCTACTACAATGAGCAGTTCTTC.

The chain is built from TRBV7-8 and TRBJ1-5; no clear D. Trimming stripped 5 bases from V and 3 bases from J, with 14 bases between. Germline CDR1 and CDR2: SGHVS and FQNEAQ. The CDR3 runs to 15 residues. CDR3 sequence (DNA): TGTGCCAGCAGCCCCGGGAGGACCCTCAATCAGCCCCAGCATTTT. It codes for CASSPGRTLNQPQHF.

J is TRBJ2-7 and V is TRBV29-1; 12 bases agree with TRBD1. The germline V gene has CDR1 SQVTM and CDR2 ANQGSEA. CDR3 size: 13 residues. Trimming removed 3 bases from V and 6 bases from J; junction bases left unmatched: 3. CDR3 in amino acids: CSVEGQGAVEQYF. CDR3 DNA: TGCAGCGTTGAGGGACAGGGGGCTGTCGAGCAGTACTTC.

The chain joins TRBV6-1 to TRBJ1-5; a weak D match, TRBD1 (6 bases). V lost 0 bases to trimming and J lost 7 bases, with 13 bases between them. The germline V gene has CDR1 MNHNS and CDR2 SASEGT. The length of the CDR3 is 15 residues. The CDR3 sequence is CASSEAGGRGQPQHF. Written as DNA, the CDR3 is TGTGCCAGCAGTGAAGCGGGGGGGCGAGGGCAGCCCCAGCATTTT.

The chain combines TRBV12-3 or TRBV12-4 with TRBJ1-4; 8 bases are a match to TRBD1. The length of the CDR3 is 12 residues. V shed 3 bases, J shed 13 bases, and the junction held 4 bases outside the gene matches. Here the CDR3 DNA reads TGTGCCAGCAGTTTCAGGGGGCGCAGACTGTTTTTT. It specifies CASSFRGRRLFF.

The gene calls are TRBV6-5 and TRBJ2-2, with TRBD1 matching over 7 bases. The trim removed 7 bases at V and 7 bases at J, leaving 9 bases unmatched. Germline V gene lookup returns CDR1 MNHEY and CDR2 SVGAGI. CDR3 length: 14 residues. The CDR3 protein is CASKPDRFDGELFF. The CDR3 DNA reads TGTGCCAGCAAACCGGACAGGTTCGACGGGGAGCTGTTTTTT.

V usage is TRBV7-9 and J usage is TRBJ2-5; 8 bases align to TRBD1. The CDR3 totals 15 residues. The trim removed 1 base at V and 5 bases at J, leaving 6 bases unmatched. Germline V gene data show CDR1 as SEHNR and CDR2 as FQNEAQ (reference sequence). The CDR3 region has the DNA TGTGCCAGCAGCTTAGGACAGGGGAGGCGGGAGACCCAGTACTTC. It specifies CASSLGQGRRETQYF.

This chain joins TRBV12-5 and TRBJ2-5; TRBD2 might be the D (6 bases). V was pared by 2 bases and J by 2 bases, with 9 bases between. The CDR3 spans 14 residues. The germline CDR1 and CDR2 sequences are LGHNT and FRNRAP. The CDR3 DNA reads as TGTGCTAGTGGTTTGTGGGGGACTCAAGAGACCCAGTACTTC. Encoded protein: CASGLWGTQETQYF.

The chain employs TRBV2 and TRBJ2-4; no clear D gene. Trimming cost V 4 bases and J 5 bases, with 9 bases left between them. The CDR3 sequence is 13 residues long. Germline V lookup: CDR1 SNHLY, CDR2 FYNNEI. CDR3 sequence: CASSASLENIQYF. For the CDR3, the DNA is TGTGCCAGCAGTGCGAGTCTCGAAAACATTCAGTACTTC.

This chain connects TRBV10-3 to TRBJ2-1; 9 bases fit TRBD2. The CDR3 sequence is 14 residues long. CDR1 and CDR2 (germline): ENHRY, SYGVKD. J was trimmed by 9 bases and V by 4 bases; bases with no gene match: 7. The CDR3 DNA reads TGTGCCATCAGTGCGCGGGAGGGGGTCAGTGAGCAGTTCTTC. Its translation is CAISAREGVSEQFF.

This clone has more than one count but fewer than ten. The chain recombines TRBV4-1 with TRBJ2-1, with 8 bases that match TRBD2. Trimming at V came to 1 base and at J to 1 base, leaving 6 bases not matched to a gene. CDR3 length: 17 residues. From germline, CDR1 is MGHRA and CDR2 YSYEKL. The DNA for the CDR3 is TGCGCCAGCAGCCAAGTTGGCGGGGGGTTGTCCTACAATGAGCAGTTCTTC. Translating it yields CASSQVGGGLSYNEQFF.

J is TRBJ2-7 and V is TRBV15; tentative D call: TRBD1 (6 bases). Trimming removed 3 bases at V and 4 bases at J, with 16 bases between. The CDR3 totals 15 residues. From germline, CDR1 is LNHNV and CDR2 YYDKDF (reference sequence). CDR3 sequence (DNA): TGTGCCACCAGCAGGGACCCCGGGACACTATACGAGCAGTACTTC. Amino acids: CATSRDPGTLYEQYF.

The V gene is TRBV7-9, the J gene TRBJ1-1; TRBD1 is a possible D gene (6 bases). V gave up 7 bases and J gave up 0 bases, with 12 bases separating them. This CDR3 has 14 residues. The V gene's germline CDR1 is SEHNR and CDR2 FQNEAQ (reference sequence). In DNA, the CDR3 is TGTGCCAGCAAGAAAGAGGGGGTGAACACTGAAGCTTTCTTT. Translating gives CASKKEGVNTEAFF.

The sample holds a few counts of this clone. The V gene is TRBV5-1, the J gene TRBJ2-2, with TRBD1 matching over 7 bases. Germline V gives CDR1 SGHRS, CDR2 YFSETQ. The CDR3 spans 14 residues. After removal of 7 bases from V and 5 bases from J, the junction contained 8 bases not matched to a gene. CDR3 sequence: CASQPGGRTGELFF. In nucleotides, the CDR3 is TGCGCCAGCCAGCCAGGGGGAAGGACCGGGGAGCTGTTTTTT.

The CDR3 protein is CASSESGGLHGELFF. The CDR3 nucleotides are TGCGCCAGCAGTGAGTCAGGAGGGCTTCACGGGGAGCTGTTTTTT. The chain joins TRBV10-1 to TRBJ2-2, with D perhaps TRBD2 (6 bases). Per germline, CDR1 WNHNN and CDR2 SYGVQD (reference sequence). V shed 0 bases and J shed 7 bases, with 12 bases lying between them. The CDR3 extends over 15 amino acids.

The chain uses TRBV30 and TRBJ2-3, with a possible D match to TRBD1 (5 bases). The CDR3 contains 13 residues. V lost 1 base and J lost 6, with 11 bases in between. CDR1 is GTSNPN and CDR2 is SVGIG in the germline V gene (reference sequence). The CDR3 sequence is CAWSGTFPDTQYF. Written as DNA, the CDR3 is TGTGCCTGGAGTGGGACATTTCCCGATACGCAGTATTTT.

In the case of this clone: The sample carries other DNA sequences with the same CDR3. The rearrangement joins TRBV2 to TRBJ2-5; a possible D gene is TRBD2 (6 bases). V was shortened by 2 bases and J by 5 bases, with 9 bases between the two germline ends. Germline V gene sequence: CDR1 SNHLY, CDR2 FYNNEI. The CDR3 runs 13 residues. The CDR3 sequence: CASSESGEETQYF. The CDR3 DNA is TGTGCCAGCAGTGAATCGGGAGAGGAGACCCAGTACTTC.